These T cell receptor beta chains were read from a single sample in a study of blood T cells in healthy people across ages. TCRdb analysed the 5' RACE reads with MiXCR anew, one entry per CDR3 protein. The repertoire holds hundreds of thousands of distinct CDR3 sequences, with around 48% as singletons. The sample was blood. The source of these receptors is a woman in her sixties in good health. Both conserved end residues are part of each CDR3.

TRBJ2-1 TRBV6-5 CASTSSSPSYNEQFF
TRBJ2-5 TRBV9 CASSAGYSGRGASGETQYF
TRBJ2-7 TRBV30 CAWSAGGTYEQYF
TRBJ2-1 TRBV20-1 CSARGLTWLAGIGGEQFF
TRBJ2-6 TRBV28 CASSSEALGANVLTF
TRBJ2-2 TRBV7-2 CASSLLGGTPGELFF
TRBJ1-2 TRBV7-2 CASSLVAGEGAGGYTF
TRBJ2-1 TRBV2 CASPGQGPRGDYNEQFF
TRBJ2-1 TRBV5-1 CASRPRTEAYNEQFF
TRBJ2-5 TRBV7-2 CASSSSGDLGETQYF
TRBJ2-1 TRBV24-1 CATGGQGPYNEQFF
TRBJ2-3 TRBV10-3 CAISDVNLHTDTQYF
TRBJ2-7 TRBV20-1 CSAWEHPYEQYF
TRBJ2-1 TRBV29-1 CSVASSGYNEQFF
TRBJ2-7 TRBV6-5 CASSLSGGRGFEQYF